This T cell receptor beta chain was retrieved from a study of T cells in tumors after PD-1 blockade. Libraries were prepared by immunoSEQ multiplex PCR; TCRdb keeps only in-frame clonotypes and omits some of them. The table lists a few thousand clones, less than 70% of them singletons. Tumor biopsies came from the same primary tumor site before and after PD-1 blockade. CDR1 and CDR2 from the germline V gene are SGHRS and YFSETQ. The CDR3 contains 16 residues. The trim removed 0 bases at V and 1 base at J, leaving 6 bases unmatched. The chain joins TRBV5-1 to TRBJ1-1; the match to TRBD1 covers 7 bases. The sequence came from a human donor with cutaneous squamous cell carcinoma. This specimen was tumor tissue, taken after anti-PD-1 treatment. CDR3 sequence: CASSLGPRDRNTEAFF. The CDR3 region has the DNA TGCGCCAGCAGCTTGGGGCCTCGGGACAGGAACACTGAAGCTTTCTTT. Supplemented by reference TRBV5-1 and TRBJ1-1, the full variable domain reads KAGVTQTPRYLIKTRGQQVTLSCSPISGHRSVSWYQQTPGQGLQFLFEYFSETQRNKGNFPGRFSGRQFSNSRSEMNVSTLELGDSALYLCASSLGPRDRNTEAFFGQGTRLTVV.